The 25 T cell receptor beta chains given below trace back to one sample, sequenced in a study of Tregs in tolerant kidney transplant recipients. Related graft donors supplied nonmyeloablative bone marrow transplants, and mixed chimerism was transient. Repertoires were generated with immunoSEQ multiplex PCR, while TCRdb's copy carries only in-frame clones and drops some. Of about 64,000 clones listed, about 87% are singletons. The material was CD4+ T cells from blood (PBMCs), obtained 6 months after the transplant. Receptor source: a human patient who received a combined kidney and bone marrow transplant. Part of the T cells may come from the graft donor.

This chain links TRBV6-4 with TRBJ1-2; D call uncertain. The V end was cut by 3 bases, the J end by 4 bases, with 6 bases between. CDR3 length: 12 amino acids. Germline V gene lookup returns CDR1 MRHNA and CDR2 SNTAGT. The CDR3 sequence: CASSDRGYGYTF. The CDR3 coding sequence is TGTGCCAGCAGTGATCGGGGCTATGGCTACACCTTC.

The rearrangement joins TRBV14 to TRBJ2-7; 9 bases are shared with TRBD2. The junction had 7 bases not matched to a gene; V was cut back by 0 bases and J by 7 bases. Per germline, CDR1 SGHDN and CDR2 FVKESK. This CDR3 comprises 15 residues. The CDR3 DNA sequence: TGTGCCAGCAGCCAAGAGTTGGGACTAGCTAAAGAGCAGTACTTC. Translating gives CASSQELGLAKEQYF.

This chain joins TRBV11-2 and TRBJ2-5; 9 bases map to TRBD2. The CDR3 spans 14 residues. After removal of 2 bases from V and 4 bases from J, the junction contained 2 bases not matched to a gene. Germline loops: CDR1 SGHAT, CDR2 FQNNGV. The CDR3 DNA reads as TGTGCCAGCAGCTTACCAGCGGGAGGAGAGACCCAGTACTTC. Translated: CASSLPAGGETQYF. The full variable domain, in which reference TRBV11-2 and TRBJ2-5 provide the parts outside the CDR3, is EAGVAQSPRYKIIEKRQSVAFWCNPISGHATLYWYQQILGQGPKLLIQFQNNGVVDDSQLPKDRFSAERLKGVDSTLKIQPAKLEDSAVYLCASSLPAGGETQYFGPGTRLLVL.

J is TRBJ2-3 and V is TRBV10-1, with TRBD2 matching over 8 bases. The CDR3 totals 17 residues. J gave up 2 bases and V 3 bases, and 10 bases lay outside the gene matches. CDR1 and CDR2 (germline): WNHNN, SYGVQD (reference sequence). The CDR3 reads CASSEDQRETFTDTQYF. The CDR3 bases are TGCGCCAGCAGTGAAGATCAGCGGGAGACCTTCACAGATACGCAGTATTTT.

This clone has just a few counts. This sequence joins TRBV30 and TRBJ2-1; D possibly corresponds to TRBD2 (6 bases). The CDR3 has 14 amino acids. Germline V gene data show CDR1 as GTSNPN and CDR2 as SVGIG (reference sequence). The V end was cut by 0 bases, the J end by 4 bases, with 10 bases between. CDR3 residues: CAWSVPAGYNEQFF. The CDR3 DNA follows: TGTGCCTGGAGTGTGCCAGCGGGTTACAATGAGCAGTTCTTC.

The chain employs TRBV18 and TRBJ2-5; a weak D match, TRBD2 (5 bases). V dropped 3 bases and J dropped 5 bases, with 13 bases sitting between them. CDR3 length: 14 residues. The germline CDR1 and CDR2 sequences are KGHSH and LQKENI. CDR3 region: CASSPTKGGETQYF. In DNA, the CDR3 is TGTGCCAGCTCACCGACGAAGGGCGGGGAGACCCAGTACTTC.

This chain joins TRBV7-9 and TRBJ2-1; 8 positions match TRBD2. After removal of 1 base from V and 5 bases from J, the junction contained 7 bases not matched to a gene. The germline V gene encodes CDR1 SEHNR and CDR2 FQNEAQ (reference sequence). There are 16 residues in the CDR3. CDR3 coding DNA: TGTGCCAGCAGCTTAGGTCGGCTAGCGGGTGACAATGAGCAGTTCTTC. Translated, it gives CASSLGRLAGDNEQFF.

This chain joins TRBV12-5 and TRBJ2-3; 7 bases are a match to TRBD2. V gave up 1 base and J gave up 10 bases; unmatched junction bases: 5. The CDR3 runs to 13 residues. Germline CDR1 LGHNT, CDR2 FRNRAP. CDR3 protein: CASGLGASGPQYF. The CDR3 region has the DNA TGTGCTAGTGGTTTGGGTGCTAGCGGACCGCAGTATTTT. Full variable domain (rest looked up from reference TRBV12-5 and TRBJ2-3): DARVTQTPRHKVTEMGQEVTMRCQPILGHNTVFWYRQTMMQGLELLAYFRNRAPLDDSGMPKDRFSAEMPDATLATLKIQPSEPRDSAVYFCASGLGASGPQYFGPGTRLTVL.

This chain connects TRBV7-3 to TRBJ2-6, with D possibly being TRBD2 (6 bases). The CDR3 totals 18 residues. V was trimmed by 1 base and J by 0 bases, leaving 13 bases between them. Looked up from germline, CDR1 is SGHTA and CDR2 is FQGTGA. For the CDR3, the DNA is TGTGCCAGCAGCTTAATCCCCCCTAGCGACTCTGGGGCCAACGTCCTGACTTTC. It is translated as CASSLIPPSDSGANVLTF.

The CDR3 spells CSVEERDRANTEAFF. CDR3 coding DNA: TGCAGCGTTGAAGAAAGGGACAGGGCGAACACTGAAGCTTTCTTT. The chain employs TRBV29-1 and TRBJ1-1, with 9 bases fitting TRBD1. Germline V gene data show CDR1 as SQVTM and CDR2 as ANQGSEA. The CDR3 runs 15 residues. Germline trimming cut 0 bases from V and 1 base from J; bases unmatched to any gene: 3.

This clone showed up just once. Written as DNA, the CDR3 is TGTGCCAGCAGCTCCCGGGACAGGGATAAGCAGTACTTC. Its protein is CASSSRDRDKQYF. The rearrangement uses TRBV5-4 and TRBJ2-7, with 9 bases fitting TRBD1. Losses at the gene ends were 3 bases for V and 8 bases for J; bases not matched to a gene: 6. This CDR3 contains 13 residues. Germline-derived CDR1 and CDR2 are SGHNT and YYREEE (reference sequence).

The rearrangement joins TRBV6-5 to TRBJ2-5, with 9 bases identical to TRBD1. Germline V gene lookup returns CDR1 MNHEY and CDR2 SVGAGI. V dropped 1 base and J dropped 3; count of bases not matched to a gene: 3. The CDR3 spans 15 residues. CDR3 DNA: TGTGCCAGCAGTTACTTGGGACAGGGTAAAGAGACCCAGTACTTC. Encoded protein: CASSYLGQGKETQYF.

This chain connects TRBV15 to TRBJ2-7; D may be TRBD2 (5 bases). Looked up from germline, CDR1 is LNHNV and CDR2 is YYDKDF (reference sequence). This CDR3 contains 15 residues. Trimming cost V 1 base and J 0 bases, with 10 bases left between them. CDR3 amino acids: CATSRGNGISYEQYF. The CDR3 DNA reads TGTGCCACCAGCAGAGGGAACGGGATCTCCTACGAGCAGTACTTC.

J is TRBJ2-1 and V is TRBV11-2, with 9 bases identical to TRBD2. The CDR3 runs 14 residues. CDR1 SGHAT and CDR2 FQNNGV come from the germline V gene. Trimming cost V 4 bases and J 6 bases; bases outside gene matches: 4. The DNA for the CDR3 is TGTGCCAGCAGCTGGGGGACTAGCATCAATGAGCAGTTCTTC. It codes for CASSWGTSINEQFF. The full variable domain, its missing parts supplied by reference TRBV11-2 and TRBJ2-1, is EAGVAQSPRYKIIEKRQSVAFWCNPISGHATLYWYQQILGQGPKLLIQFQNNGVVDDSQLPKDRFSAERLKGVDSTLKIQPAKLEDSAVYLCASSWGTSINEQFFGPGTRLTVL.

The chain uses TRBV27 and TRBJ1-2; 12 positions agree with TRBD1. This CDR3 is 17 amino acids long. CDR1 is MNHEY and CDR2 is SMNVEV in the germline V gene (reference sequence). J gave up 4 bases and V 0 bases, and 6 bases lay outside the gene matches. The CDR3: CASSLSRDRGHSYGYTF. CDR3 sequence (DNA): TGTGCCAGCAGTTTATCCCGGGACAGGGGGCACTCCTATGGCTACACCTTC.

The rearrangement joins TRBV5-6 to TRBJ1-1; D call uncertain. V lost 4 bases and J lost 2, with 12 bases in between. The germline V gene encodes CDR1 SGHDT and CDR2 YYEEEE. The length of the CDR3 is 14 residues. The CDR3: CASSTKPLNTEAFF. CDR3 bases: TGTGCCAGCAGCACTAAGCCTCTTAACACTGAAGCTTTCTTT.

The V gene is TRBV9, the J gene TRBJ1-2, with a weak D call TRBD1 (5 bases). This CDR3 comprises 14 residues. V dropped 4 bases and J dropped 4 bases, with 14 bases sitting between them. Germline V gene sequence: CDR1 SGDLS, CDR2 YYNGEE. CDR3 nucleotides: TGTGCCAGCAGCCCCACCGGGGGTGGCTATGGCTACACCTTC. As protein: CASSPTGGGYGYTF.

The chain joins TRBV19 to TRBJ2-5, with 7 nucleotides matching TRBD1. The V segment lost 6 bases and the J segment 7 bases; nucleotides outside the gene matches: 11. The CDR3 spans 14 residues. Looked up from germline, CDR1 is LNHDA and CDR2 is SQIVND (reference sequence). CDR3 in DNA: TGTGCCAGTAGAGAGACAGGGCGAGGTGCGACCCAGTACTTC. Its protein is CASRETGRGATQYF.

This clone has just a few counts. CDR3 in DNA: TGTGCCAGCAGTTCGACAGCTATCGGTGAAGCTTTCTTT. Translation: CASSSTAIGEAFF. J is TRBJ1-1 and V is TRBV27, with D possibly TRBD1 on 5 matching bases. The CDR3 is made up of 13 amino acids. Germline V gene data show CDR1 as MNHEY and CDR2 as SMNVEV (reference sequence). V shed 4 bases and J shed 7 bases, with 13 bases lying between them.

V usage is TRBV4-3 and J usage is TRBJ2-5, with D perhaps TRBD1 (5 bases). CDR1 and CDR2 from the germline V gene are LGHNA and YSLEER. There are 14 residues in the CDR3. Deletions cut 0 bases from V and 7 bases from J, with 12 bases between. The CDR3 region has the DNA TGCGCCAGCAGCCAAGATAGGGGCCTTGTGACCCAGTACTTC. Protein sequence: CASSQDRGLVTQYF.

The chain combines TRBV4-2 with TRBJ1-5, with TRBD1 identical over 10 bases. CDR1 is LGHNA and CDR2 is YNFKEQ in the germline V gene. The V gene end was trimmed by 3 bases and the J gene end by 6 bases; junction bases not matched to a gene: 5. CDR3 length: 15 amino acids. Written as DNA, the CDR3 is TGTGCCAGCAGCCACAACGACAGGGGGCCTCAGCCCCAGCATTTT. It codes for CASSHNDRGPQPQHF.

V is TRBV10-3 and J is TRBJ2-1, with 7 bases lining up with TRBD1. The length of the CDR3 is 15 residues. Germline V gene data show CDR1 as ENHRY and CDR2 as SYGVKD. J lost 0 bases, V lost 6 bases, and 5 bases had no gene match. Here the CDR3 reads CAIREQGPSYNEQFF. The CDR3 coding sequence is TGTGCCATCAGGGAACAGGGGCCCTCCTACAATGAGCAGTTCTTC.

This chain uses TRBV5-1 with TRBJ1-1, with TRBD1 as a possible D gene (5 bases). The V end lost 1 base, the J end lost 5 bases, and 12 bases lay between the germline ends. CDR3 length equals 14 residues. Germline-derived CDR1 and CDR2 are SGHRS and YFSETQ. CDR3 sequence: CASSLMGGSTEAFF. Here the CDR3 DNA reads TGCGCCAGCAGCTTGATGGGGGGTTCGACTGAAGCTTTCTTT.

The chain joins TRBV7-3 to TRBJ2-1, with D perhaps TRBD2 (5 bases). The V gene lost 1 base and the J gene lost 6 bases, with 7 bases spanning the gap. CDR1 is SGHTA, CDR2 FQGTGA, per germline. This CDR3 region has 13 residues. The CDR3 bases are TGTGCCAGCAGCTTAAGACTATTCAATGAGCAGTTCTTC. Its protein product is CASSLRLFNEQFF.

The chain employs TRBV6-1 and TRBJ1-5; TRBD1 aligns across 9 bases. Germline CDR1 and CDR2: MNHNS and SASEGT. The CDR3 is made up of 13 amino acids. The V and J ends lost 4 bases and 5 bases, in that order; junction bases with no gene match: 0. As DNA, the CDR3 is TGTGCCAGCAGTGGGACAGGGGATCAGCCCCAGCATTTT. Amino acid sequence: CASSGTGDQPQHF.